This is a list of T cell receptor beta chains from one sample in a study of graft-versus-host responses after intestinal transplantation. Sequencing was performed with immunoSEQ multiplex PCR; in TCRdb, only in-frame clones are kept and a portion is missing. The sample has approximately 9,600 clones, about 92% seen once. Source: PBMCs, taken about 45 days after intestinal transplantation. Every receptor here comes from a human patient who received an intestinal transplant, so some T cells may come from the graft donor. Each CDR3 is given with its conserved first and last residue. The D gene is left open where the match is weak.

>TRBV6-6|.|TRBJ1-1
CASSYRGNTEAFF
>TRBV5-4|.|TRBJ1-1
CASSPFGGNTEAFF
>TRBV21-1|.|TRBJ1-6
CASSKREPGRVNSPLHF
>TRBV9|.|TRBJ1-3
CASSGQRSGNTIYF
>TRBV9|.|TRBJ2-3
CASMSADTQYF
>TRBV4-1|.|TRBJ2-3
CASSQVRGADTQYF
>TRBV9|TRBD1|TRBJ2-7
CASSVLGTDTRYEQYF
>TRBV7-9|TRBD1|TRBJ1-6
CASSPQRTGNNSPLHF
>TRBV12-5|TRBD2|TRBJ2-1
CASGSLPRTSGVYTYNEQFF
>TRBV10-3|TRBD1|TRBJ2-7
CAISDEGADEQYF
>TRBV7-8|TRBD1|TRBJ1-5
CASSLLKAGGSYQPQHF
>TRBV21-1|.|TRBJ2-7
CASSKVRGTVYEQYF
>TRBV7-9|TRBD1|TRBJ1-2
CASSLGQGNYGYTF
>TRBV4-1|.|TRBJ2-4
CASSQAGVLAKNIQYF
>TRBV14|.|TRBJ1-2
CASSPGGSYGYTF
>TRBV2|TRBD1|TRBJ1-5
CASCGTGGNQPQHF
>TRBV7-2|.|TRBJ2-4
CASSLSPGDIQYF
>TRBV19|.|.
CASSITVSYEQYF
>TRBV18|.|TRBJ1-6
CASSLDIPMEWPLGLSPLHF
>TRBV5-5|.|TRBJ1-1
CASSTDMNTEAFF
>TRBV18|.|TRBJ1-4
CASSPGGLDEKLFF
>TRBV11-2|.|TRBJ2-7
CASTLAGGTYEQYF
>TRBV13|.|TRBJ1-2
CASSGDRRSYTF
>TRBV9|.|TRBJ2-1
CASSVGSSPYNEQFF
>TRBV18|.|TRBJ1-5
CASSPEENQPQHF
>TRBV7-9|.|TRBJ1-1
CASSLQNTEAFF
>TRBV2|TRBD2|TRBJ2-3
CASRRTSGGPGSTDTQYF
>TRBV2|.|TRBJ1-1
CASSGRSVANTEAFF
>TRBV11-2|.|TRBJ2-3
CASSLEPTSTDTQYF
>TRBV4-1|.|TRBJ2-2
CASSQKGGAGELFF
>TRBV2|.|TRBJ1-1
CASSEDRDLEAFF
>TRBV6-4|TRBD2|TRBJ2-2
CASSASGANTGELFF
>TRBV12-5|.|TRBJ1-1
CASGLVSFRVGDTEAFF
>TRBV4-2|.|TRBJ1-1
CASSQVGVFGAAQPRAAEAFF
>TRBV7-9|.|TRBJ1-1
CASSRQENTEAFF
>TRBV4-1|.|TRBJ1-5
CASSQEGVSNQPQHF
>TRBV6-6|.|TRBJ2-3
CASSYSAPGDTQYF
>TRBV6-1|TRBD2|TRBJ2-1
CASSAKRGVNNEQFF
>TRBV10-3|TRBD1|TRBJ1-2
CAIKKGAGDGYTF
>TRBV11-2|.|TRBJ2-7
CASSPLGASYEQYF
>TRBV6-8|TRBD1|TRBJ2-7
CASSYSIRTGETYEQYF
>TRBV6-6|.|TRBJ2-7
CASSPGLPTYEQYF
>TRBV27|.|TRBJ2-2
CASSLRGGTGELFF
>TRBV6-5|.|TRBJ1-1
CASSYWTRGGNTEAFF
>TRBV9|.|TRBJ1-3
CASSVGTRVRSGNTIYF
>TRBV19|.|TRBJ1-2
CASSIDVAGYTF
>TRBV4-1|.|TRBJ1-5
CASSQSSVSPRNQPQHF
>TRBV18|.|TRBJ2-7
CASSQTDRPLYEQYF
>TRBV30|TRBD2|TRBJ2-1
CAPWAQSGGPVDEQFF
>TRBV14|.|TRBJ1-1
CASSQVWGTEAFF
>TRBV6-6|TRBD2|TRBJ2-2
CATQLAGGGGELFF
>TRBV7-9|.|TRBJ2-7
CASSLEWDEQYF
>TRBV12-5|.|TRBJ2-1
CASGARGNEQFF